The 3 T cell receptor beta chains below all came from one sample that was sequenced in a study of T cell changes during pregnancy in multiple sclerosis. Sequencing used immunoSEQ multiplex PCR; TCRdb keeps in-frame clones, though not all of them. The repertoire holds about 70,000 clones, with approximately 92% as singletons. This specimen consisted of CD8+ T cells from peripheral blood mononuclear cells, obtained in the third trimester of pregnancy. All receptors derive from a female donor in good health, enrolled as a control in a pregnancy study.

V is TRBV6-1 and J is TRBJ2-7; TRBD1 agrees at 8 bases. After removal of 2 bases from V and 5 bases from J, the junction contained 8 bases not matched to a gene. In germline, CDR1 is MNHNS, CDR2 SASEGT. This CDR3 contains 15 residues. The DNA for the CDR3 is TGTGCCAGCAGTGAAACCCGGGACAGGTCTGACGAGCAGTACTTC. It is translated as CASSETRDRSDEQYF.

CDR3 amino acids: CASSFEPRANTGELFF. Written as DNA, the CDR3 is TGTGCCAGCAGTTTTGAGCCGAGAGCTAACACCGGGGAGCTGTTTTTT. The V gene is TRBV27, the J gene TRBJ2-2; unclear D gene. This CDR3 contains 16 residues. The V gene's germline CDR1 is MNHEY and CDR2 SMNVEV (reference sequence). Trimming took 3 bases from V and 2 from J, leaving 13 bases between them.

The rearrangement joins TRBV27 to TRBJ2-1, with a tentative D call TRBD2 (5 bases). There are 16 residues in the CDR3. Germline loops: CDR1 MNHEY, CDR2 SMNVEV (reference sequence). V lost 5 bases and J lost 4, with 18 bases in between. The CDR3 region is CASSTRLSSSYNEQFF. CDR3 DNA sequence: TGTGCCAGCAGTACTAGACTAAGCTCTTCATACAATGAGCAGTTCTTC.